Following are 23 T cell receptor beta chains from one sample sequenced in a study of CD8 T cells in Susac syndrome. Reverse transcription of 0.5 to 1 ug RNA was performed with random hexamers. TCRdb independently ran MiXCR on the immunoSEQ multiplex PCR reads; one entry per CDR3 protein. The data show approximately 190,000 distinct CDR3 sequences, 90% to 97% seen once. The sequenced sample consisted of CD4+ T cells from PBMCs. The receptor set was obtained from a human donor with Susac syndrome.

V usage is TRBV5-1 and J usage is TRBJ2-7; 7 bases align to TRBD1. The CDR3 spans 14 residues. Germline CDR1 and CDR2: SGHRS and YFSETQ. V trimming: 1 base; J trimming: 4 bases; junction bases outside the gene matches: 5. This CDR3 reads CASSLRGGGYEQYF. For the CDR3, the DNA is TGCGCCAGCAGCTTGAGAGGGGGCGGATACGAGCAGTACTTC. The full variable domain, with the rest looked up from reference TRBV5-1 and TRBJ2-7, is KAGVTQTPRYLIKTRGQQVTLSCSPISGHRSVSWYQQTPGQGLQFLFEYFSETQRNKGNFPGRFSGRQFSNSRSEMNVSTLELGDSALYLCASSLRGGGYEQYFGPGTRLTVT.

This chain joins TRBV28 and TRBJ1-5; D gene ambiguous. There are 14 residues in the CDR3. The ends were cut back, 3 bases at V and 7 bases at J, with 13 bases in the middle. From germline, CDR1 is MDHEN and CDR2 SYDVKM. The CDR3 protein is CASSFGGMEQPQHF. In DNA form, the CDR3 reads TGTGCCAGCAGTTTCGGTGGGATGGAACAGCCCCAGCATTTT.

Concerning this clonotype itself: The germline gene is not matched at one end of the junction; a read error may be the cause. The gene calls are TRBV27 and TRBJ2-1, with TRBD2 matching over 7 bases. There are 12 residues in the CDR3. The germline CDR1 and CDR2 sequences are MNHEY and SMNVEV (reference sequence). CDR3 nucleotide sequence: TGTGCCAGCAGTTTAACGGGAGGTGAGCACTTCTTC. It codes for CASSLTGGEHFF.

The chain uses TRBV4-2 and TRBJ2-1; unclear D gene. The CDR3 runs to 16 residues. CDR1 is LGHNA and CDR2 is YNFKEQ in the germline V gene. The V end lost 0 bases, the J end lost 3 bases, and 12 bases lay between the germline ends. CDR3 amino acids: CASSQDYSTVYNEQFF. The CDR3 nucleotides are TGTGCCAGCAGCCAAGATTATAGTACCGTCTACAATGAGCAGTTCTTC.

The chain carries TRBV11-1 and TRBJ2-2; D remains unclear. The CDR3 is made up of 15 amino acids. Germline V gives CDR1 SGHAT, CDR2 FQDESV (reference sequence). The CDR3 protein is CATRIAGVNTGELFF. In DNA, the CDR3 is TGTGCTACCCGGATTGCAGGAGTTAACACCGGGGAGCTGTTTTTT.

CDR3 amino acids: CASSLYRGQTEAFF. Written as DNA, the CDR3 is TGTGCCAGCAGCCTTTACAGGGGGCAGACTGAAGCTTTCTTT. This chain uses TRBV3-1 with TRBJ1-1, with 9 bases lining up with TRBD1. The CDR3 extends over 14 amino acids. The germline CDR1 and CDR2 sequences are LGHDT and YNNKEL (reference sequence). Trimming at V came to 4 bases and at J to 5 bases, leaving 5 bases not matched to a gene.

This chain connects TRBV2 to TRBJ1-6; 9 bases match TRBD1. CDR1 is SNHLY, CDR2 FYNNEI, per germline. The CDR3 extends over 15 amino acids. The V segment lost 7 bases and the J segment 10 bases; nucleotides outside the gene matches: 11. The CDR3 DNA reads as TGTGCCAGCAAAGTACAGGGGGCAATTCAGTCACCCCTCCACTTT. This encodes CASKVQGAIQSPLHF.

The V and J genes are TRBV9 and TRBJ1-2; the D gene is possibly TRBD1 (5 bases). Germline V gives CDR1 SGDLS, CDR2 YYNGEE. The CDR3 has 13 amino acids. The V and J ends lost 3 bases and 8 bases respectively, with 14 bases between them. DNA for the CDR3: TGTGCCAGCAGCGCCGGGAGACAGTGGGGCTACACCTTC. Protein: CASSAGRQWGYTF.

The J gene is TRBJ1-2, the V gene TRBV5-6, with 7 positions matching TRBD1. Germline CDR1 reads SGHDT; CDR2 reads YYEEEE. This CDR3 has 16 amino acids. With 4 bases clipped from V and 4 bases from J, the junction kept 13 bases outside the gene matches. CDR3 coding DNA: TGTGCCAGCAGCATTTCAAGGGGGCGCCGAGGCTATGGCTACACCTTC. This encodes CASSISRGRRGYGYTF.

The chain combines TRBV9 with TRBJ2-2; D is tentatively TRBD1 or TRBD2 (6 bases each). Trimming took off 0 bases at V and 6 bases at J, with 9 bases between the two ends. CDR1 and CDR2 (germline): SGDLS, YYNGEE. This CDR3 contains 14 residues. The CDR3 region is CASSVAGEAGELFF. CDR3 nucleotides: TGTGCCAGCAGCGTAGCAGGGGAGGCCGGGGAGCTGTTTTTT.

In DNA, the CDR3 is TGTGCCACCAGCTCCCGTTCGTTCACAGATACGCAGTATTTT. Residues: CATSSRSFTDTQYF. V and J are TRBV15 and TRBJ2-3; no clear D. The CDR3 totals 14 residues. V was trimmed by 5 bases and J by 2 bases, leaving 11 bases between them. CDR1 is LNHNV, CDR2 YYDKDF, per germline (reference sequence).

This chain uses TRBV7-2 with TRBJ1-5, with 7 bases that match TRBD1. This CDR3 is 14 amino acids long. V lost 5 bases, J lost 2 bases, and 3 bases stayed unmatched. The V gene's germline CDR1 is SGHTA and CDR2 FQGNSA. Here the CDR3 reads CASSNRGGNQPQHF. CDR3 DNA sequence: TGTGCCAGCAGCAACAGGGGTGGCAATCAGCCCCAGCATTTT.

The chain employs TRBV29-1 and TRBJ2-2, with a weak D call TRBD2 (6 bases). Germline loops: CDR1 SQVTM, CDR2 ANQGSEA. CDR3 length: 14 residues. Trimming shortened V by 7 bases and J by 1 base, and 13 bases separated the two germline ends. The CDR3 region is CSARTTMNTGELFF. Here the CDR3 DNA reads TGCAGCGCCCGGACTACCATGAACACCGGGGAGCTGTTTTTT.

This sequence joins TRBV5-1 and TRBJ2-2; 9 bases fit TRBD1. The CDR3 is 15 residues long. The germline V gene has CDR1 SGHRS and CDR2 YFSETQ. V lost 4 bases and J lost 4; bases outside the gene matches: 5. In nucleotides, the CDR3 is TGCGCCAGCAGCACTGGGGACAGGGTCACCGGGGAGCTGTTTTTT. Protein product: CASSTGDRVTGELFF.

This CDR3 is CASSLTLTSGDTDTQYF. Written as DNA, the CDR3 is TGTGCCAGCAGCTTAACCTTGACTAGCGGTGACACAGATACGCAGTATTTT. V gene TRBV7-6 combines with J gene TRBJ2-3, with 9 nucleotides matching TRBD2. Trimming cost V 2 bases and J 2 bases; bases outside gene matches: 8. From germline, CDR1 is SGHVS and CDR2 FNYEAQ. CDR3 length: 17 amino acids.

The CDR3 DNA reads as TGTGCCACCAGCAGAGATGGGGCTGCGCAGTACTTC. This gives the protein CATSRDGAAQYF. The J gene is TRBJ2-7, the V gene TRBV15; tentatively, D is TRBD1 (5 bases). Deletions cut 0 bases from V and 9 bases from J, with 9 bases between. Germline-derived CDR1 and CDR2 are LNHNV and YYDKDF (reference sequence). The CDR3 runs 12 residues.

The chain combines TRBV3-1 with TRBJ2-1, with D possibly matching TRBD1 (6 bases). Per the germline V gene, CDR1 is LGHDT and CDR2 is YNNKEL (reference sequence). The ends were cut back, 4 bases at V and 6 bases at J, with 10 bases in the middle. The length of the CDR3 is 13 residues. CDR3 region: CASSLGTTNEQFF. The CDR3 coding sequence is TGTGCCAGCAGCCTTGGGACAACCAATGAGCAGTTCTTC.

V usage is TRBV18 and J usage is TRBJ1-4; D call uncertain. CDR3 length equals 14 residues. Trimming took off 5 bases at V and 7 bases at J, with 14 bases between the two ends. Germline CDR1 reads KGHSH; CDR2 reads LQKENI. The CDR3 DNA reads as TGTGCCAGCTCATCCGACCGCTCCGCTGAAAAACTGTTTTTT. Protein product: CASSSDRSAEKLFF.

The V call is TRBV5-1, the J call TRBJ2-1; D possibly corresponds to TRBD2 (6 bases). V was cut by 3 bases and J by 0 bases, with 13 bases left in between. The CDR3 runs to 16 residues. Germline V CDR1 and CDR2: SGHRS, YFSETQ. Written as DNA, the CDR3 is TGCGCCAGCAGCTACGCCCGGAGGGTCTCCTACAATGAGCAGTTCTTC. This gives the protein CASSYARRVSYNEQFF.

In this sample, this clonotype turned up once. The rearrangement links TRBV10-3 to TRBJ1-3, with D unclear. The CDR3 contains 12 residues. V was cut by 6 bases and J by 4 bases, with 7 bases left in between. Germline loops: CDR1 ENHRY, CDR2 SYGVKD. The CDR3 sequence: CAIRTPGNTIYF. CDR3 DNA: TGTGCCATCAGGACACCGGGAAACACCATATATTTT.

The chain carries TRBV9 and TRBJ1-1, with 8 positions matching TRBD1. The CDR3 loop spans 13 amino acids. CDR1 is SGDLS, CDR2 YYNGEE, per germline. Trimming cost V 3 bases and J 5 bases; bases outside gene matches: 3. CDR3 nucleotide sequence: TGTGCCAGCAGCGGAGACAGGGGTACTGAAGCTTTCTTT. Translation gives CASSGDRGTEAFF.

The DNA for the CDR3 is TGCAGTCAACGGCGGCAGGGCGAAAAACTGTTTTTT. As protein: CSQRRQGEKLFF. The chain recombines TRBV20-1 with TRBJ1-4; maybe TRBD1 (5 bases). Trimming removed 8 bases at V and 8 bases at J, with 15 bases between. The CDR3 runs 12 residues. CDR1 and CDR2 (germline): DFQATT, SNEGSKA (reference sequence).

The chain employs TRBV6-2 or TRBV6-3 and TRBJ2-5, with 13 bases that match TRBD2. Germline V gives CDR1 MNHEY, CDR2 SVGEGT. V shed 2 bases and J 5 bases; nucleotides not matched to a gene: 5. This CDR3 comprises 16 residues. The CDR3 reads CASSYPATSGGETQYF. The CDR3 nucleotides are TGTGCCAGCAGTTACCCTGCGACTAGCGGGGGGGAGACCCAGTACTTC.